These 14 T cell receptor beta chains share one sample of origin, sequenced in a study of T cells in women clearing cervical HPV infection. Sequenced by immunoSEQ multiplex PCR; TCRdb stores in-frame clones only, minus some. The sample holds some 39,000 clones. Sequencing was carried out using blood buffy coat. These receptors all come from a woman aged 18 to 75 with a cervical HPV16 infection that either progressed to CIN3+ or cleared (not recorded which).

The CDR3: CASSLGGAITDTYTF. The CDR3 DNA, read in part, is TGTGCCAGCAGCTTAGGAGGGGCCATCACAGATACC. The genes are TRBV7-6 and TRBJ1-2, with D maybe TRBD1 (5 bases). The CDR3 is cut off 3 residues early in the read; its end comes from the germline J gene. Germline V CDR1 and CDR2: SGHVS, FNYEAQ. The CDR3 extends over 15 amino acids.

Comments on this clone: The read halts 3 residues ahead of the CDR3 end, with the missing end drawn from the germline J gene. This chain joins TRBV7-9 and TRBJ1-4, with D maybe TRBD1 (5 bases). Germline values: CDR1 SEHNR, CDR2 FQNEAQ (reference sequence). The CDR3 spans 14 residues. CDR3 loop: CASSFQGRGSPLFF. The CDR3 DNA, read in part, is TGTGCCAGCAGCTTTCAAGGGAGGGGTTCACCA.

Regarding this clone: From the germline J gene comes the end of the CDR3, since the read stops 3 residues before it. The chain recombines TRBV20-1 with TRBJ1-5; TRBD1 agrees at 9 bases. V gave up 5 bases and J gave up 4 bases; unmatched junction bases: 6. Germline CDR1 is DFQATT and CDR2 is SNEGSKA (reference sequence). CDR3 length: 14 residues. The sequenced part of the CDR3 DNA is TGCAGTGCTCTAGAGGGGACAGGGAATCAGCCC. Translating it yields CSALEGTGNQP. The whole CDR3 protein reads CSALEGTGNQPQHF.

As for this clone: From the germline J gene comes the end of the CDR3, since the read stops 3 residues before it. The V call is TRBV12-3 or TRBV12-4, the J call TRBJ2-3, with 8 bases fitting TRBD2. J lost 4 bases, V lost 6 bases, and 9 bases had no gene match. This CDR3 has 15 amino acids. CDR3 in amino acids: CASRATGGRADTQYF. The sequenced CDR3 bases are TGTGCCAGCAGGGCCACGGGGGGGCGTGCAGATACG.

Comment on this clone: With the read ending 3 residues before the CDR3 end, the germline J gene is used to fill in that end. This sequence joins TRBV2 and TRBJ2-4, with D perhaps matching TRBD1 (6 bases). The CDR3 contains 14 residues. Germline CDR1 is SNHLY and CDR2 is FYNNEI. Incomplete CDR3 DNA: TGTGCCAGCAGTACCGACAGGAAAGGGTATGGT. Translation gives CASSTDRKGYG. The CDR3 in its entirety is CASSTDRKGYGQYF. Full variable domain (outside the CDR3, taken from reference TRBV2 and TRBJ2-4): EPEVTQTPSHQVTQMGQEVILRCVPISNHLYFYWYRQILGQKVEFLVSFYNNEISEKSEIFDDQFSVERPDGSNFTLKIRSTKLEDSAMYFCASSTDRKGYGQYFGAGTRLSVL.

For this clone: The read terminates 3 residues ahead of where the CDR3 ends, so the germline J gene completes it. This chain links TRBV18 with TRBJ1-1; 12 nucleotides agree with TRBD1. V trimming: 5 bases; J trimming: 1 base; junction bases outside the gene matches: 5. The length of the CDR3 is 16 residues. CDR1 is KGHSH and CDR2 is LQKENI in the germline V gene. The CDR3 spells CASSIGTGGTNTEAFF. The DNA read from the CDR3 is TGTGCCAGCTCAATTGGGACAGGGGGCACGAACACTGAA.

Of note for this clone: Read data end 3 residues before the CDR3 end; the end is taken from the germline J gene. This sequence joins TRBV11-2 and TRBJ1-1; a weak D match, TRBD1 (6 bases). The CDR3 runs to 14 residues. V gave up 2 bases and J gave up 7 bases, with 14 bases separating them. Germline CDR1 is SGHAT and CDR2 is FQNNGV. The sequenced part of the CDR3 DNA is TGTGCCAGCAGCTTACTCGGGGGGCAGGTTGAA. As protein: CASSLLGGQVE. The whole CDR3 protein reads CASSLLGGQVEAFF.

Regarding this clone: The read ends 3 residues early relative to the CDR3; the germline J gene fills the gap. This chain links TRBV7-8 with TRBJ2-5; TRBD2 matches at 7 bases. In germline, CDR1 is SGHVS, CDR2 FQNEAQ. This CDR3 is built from 14 residues. The sequenced part of the CDR3 DNA is TGTGCCAGCAGCCTCTCCGGGGAGGGAGATACC. Its translation is CASSLSGEGDT. The CDR3 in full is CASSLSGEGDTQYF.

Remarks on this clone: The read terminates 3 residues before the CDR3 end, so the remaining end is supplied by the germline J gene. This rearrangement joins TRBV20-1 to TRBJ1-2; TRBD1 agrees at 10 bases. Trimming took 5 bases from V and 5 from J; bases not matched to a gene: 8. Germline CDR1 is DFQATT and CDR2 is SNEGSKA (reference sequence). The CDR3 is 14 residues long. The sequenced CDR3 bases are TGCAGTGCTCAAGACCTGGGACAGGGGTATGGC. Translating it yields CSAQDLGQGYG. The whole CDR3 reads CSAQDLGQGYGYTF.

Concerning this clone itself: The read terminates 3 residues before the CDR3 end, so the remaining end is supplied by the germline J gene. The chain carries TRBV2 and TRBJ2-4, with D maybe TRBD1 (6 bases). The V gene's germline CDR1 is SNHLY and CDR2 FYNNEI. The CDR3 has 12 residues. CDR3 region: CATHPGVVGQYF. The part of the CDR3 DNA that was read is TGTGCCACTCATCCAGGGGTGGTTGGT.

Regarding this clone: Read sequence stops 3 residues before the CDR3 end, and the germline J gene provides the missing end. This chain uses TRBV7-2 with TRBJ1-2; weak D call: TRBD1 (5 bases). This CDR3 region has 15 residues. CDR1 is SGHTA, CDR2 FQGNSA, per germline. The covered CDR3 bases are TGTGCCAGCAGCTCGGCCGGGACTAGCGGCTACGAC. Encoded protein: CASSSAGTSGYD. The full CDR3 reads CASSSAGTSGYDYTF.

About this clone itself: Read sequence stops 3 residues before the CDR3 end, and the germline J gene provides the missing end. V usage is TRBV2 and J usage is TRBJ1-4; D is unresolved. The V gene's germline CDR1 is SNHLY and CDR2 FYNNEI. The CDR3 loop spans 15 amino acids. CDR3 DNA (partial): TGTGCCAGCAGTGAAGGGGCTACTTATAATTCACCA. Translated: CASSEGATYNSP. The whole CDR3 protein reads CASSEGATYNSPLFF.

As for this clone: The read is 3 residues too short to cover the CDR3 end, so that end is filled in from the germline J gene. The chain uses TRBV28 and TRBJ2-7; TRBD2 aligns across 11 bases. CDR1 and CDR2 (germline): MDHEN, SYDVKM. V dropped 5 bases and J dropped 2; count of bases not matched to a gene: 11. The CDR3 extends over 17 amino acids. Partial CDR3 DNA: TGTGCCAGCAGTATTAGTCCGGGACTAGCGGATCCCTACGAG. Amino acids: CASSISPGLADPYE. The entire CDR3 protein reads CASSISPGLADPYEQYF. The whole variable domain, filled in from reference TRBV28 and TRBJ2-7, reads DVKVTQSSRYLVKRTGEKVFLECVQDMDHENMFWYRQDPGLGLRLIYFSYDVKMKEKGDIPEGYSVSREKKERFSLILESASTNQTSMYLCASSISPGLADPYEQYFGPGTRLTVT.

Note on this clone: The read terminates 3 residues ahead of where the CDR3 ends, so the germline J gene completes it. The chain carries TRBV23-1 and TRBJ1-5, with TRBD1 matching over 12 bases. TRBV23-1 qualifies as an ORF whose function is uncertain. The CDR3 has 15 amino acids. V shed 6 bases and J 8 bases; nucleotides not matched to a gene: 8. The DNA read from the CDR3 is TGCGCCAGCAGCCCTCCGGGACAGGGGGCTAAGCCC. The encoded protein is CASSPPGQGAKP. The full-length CDR3 reads as CASSPPGQGAKPQHF.